The next 9 T cell receptor beta chains were all read from a single sample in a study of T cells in localized non-small cell lung cancer. Sequenced by immunoSEQ multiplex PCR; TCRdb stores in-frame clones only, minus some. The profile shows nearly 15,000 clones, approximately 85% of them singletons. This sample comprised peripheral blood, obtained before any cancer treatment. These receptors were obtained from a woman aged 40-69 years with stage I lung adenocarcinoma.

This clone was detected once. J is TRBJ2-7 and V is TRBV29-1, with D unresolved. The CDR3 is made up of 13 amino acids. Trimming took 4 bases from V and 6 from J, leaving 16 bases between them. Germline CDR1 SQVTM, CDR2 ANQGSEA. CDR3 loop: CSVGDGRLGEQYF. The CDR3 DNA follows: TGCAGCGTTGGTGATGGGCGGTTGGGCGAGCAGTACTTC.

The CDR3 sequence is CASSSRGAGTSQETQYF. The DNA for the CDR3 is TGTGCCAGTAGTTCCAGGGGGGCCGGGACCTCGCAAGAGACCCAGTACTTC. V and J are TRBV19 and TRBJ2-5, with D possibly being TRBD1 (7 bases). V lost 5 bases to trimming and J lost 2 bases, with 21 bases between them. The CDR3 runs 17 residues. Germline V lookup: CDR1 LNHDA, CDR2 SQIVND (reference sequence). The full variable domain, its missing parts supplied by reference TRBV19 and TRBJ2-5, is DGGITQSPKYLFRKEGQNVTLSCEQNLNHDAMYWYRQDPGQGLRLIYYSQIVNDFQKGDIAEGYSVSREKKESFPLTVTSAQKNPTAFYLCASSSRGAGTSQETQYFGPGTRLLVL.

CDR3 sequence reads: CASSLAGQMYGYTF. CDR3 nucleotides: TGTGCCAGCAGCTTGGCGGGACAGATGTATGGCTACACCTTC. The rearrangement uses TRBV5-4 and TRBJ1-2, with TRBD1 matching over 7 bases. This CDR3 comprises 14 residues. With 0 bases clipped from V and 5 bases from J, the junction kept 4 bases outside the gene matches. From germline, CDR1 is SGHNT and CDR2 YYREEE (reference sequence).

The genes are TRBV19 and TRBJ2-7, with D unclear. The germline V and J ends were trimmed by 0 bases and 0 bases, with 12 bases remaining between them. The germline gives CDR1 LNHDA, CDR2 SQIVND (reference sequence). The CDR3 loop spans 16 amino acids. The CDR3 reads CASSIDVAASSYEQYF. The CDR3 region has the DNA TGTGCCAGTAGTATAGATGTTGCGGCGAGCTCCTACGAGCAGTACTTC.

This chain links TRBV19 with TRBJ2-3; TRBD1 is a possible D gene (5 bases). Trimming removed 3 bases from V and 6 bases from J, with 16 bases in between. CDR1 is LNHDA and CDR2 is SQIVND in the germline V gene (reference sequence). The CDR3 consists of 15 residues. The CDR3 DNA reads TGTGCCAGTAGTATTCGTTCAGGGCAAGCTGATACGCAGTATTTT. It translates to CASSIRSGQADTQYF.

The rearrangement links TRBV6-5 to TRBJ1-6, with no clear D. Between the trimmed V and J ends, which lost 7 bases and 5 bases, there was a span of 9 bases. The CDR3 has 13 amino acids. CDR1 and CDR2 (germline): MNHEY, SVGAGI. The CDR3 is CASTGKHNSPLHF. CDR3 sequence (DNA): TGTGCCAGCACCGGAAAGCATAATTCACCCCTCCACTTT.

This clone was found once. V usage is TRBV27 and J usage is TRBJ2-7; 7 bases line up with TRBD1. CDR3 size: 16 residues. The junction had 14 bases not matched to a gene; V was cut back by 7 bases and J by 2 bases. Germline V gene data show CDR1 as MNHEY and CDR2 as SMNVEV (reference sequence). The CDR3 loop reads CASTPTRSRGPYEQYF. CDR3 coding DNA: TGTGCCAGCACCCCGACCAGGTCTAGGGGGCCCTACGAGCAGTACTTC.

J is TRBJ2-7 and V is TRBV7-9, with TRBD1 identical over 10 bases. This CDR3 spans 16 amino acids. The germline V gene has CDR1 SEHNR and CDR2 FQNEAQ (reference sequence). Trimming removed 5 bases from V and 3 bases from J; junction bases left unmatched: 10. This CDR3 reads CASSPWRDRGVYEQYF. The CDR3 DNA is TGTGCCAGCAGCCCTTGGAGGGACAGGGGCGTCTACGAGCAGTACTTC.

This clone occurred once. The rearrangement joins TRBV30 to TRBJ1-2; D perhaps matches TRBD1 (6 bases). Per germline, CDR1 GTSNPN and CDR2 SVGIG (reference sequence). V lost 4 bases and J 4 bases, leaving 16 bases between the germline ends. This CDR3 is built from 14 residues. The CDR3 reads CAWITPGAAYGYTF. The CDR3 nucleotides read TGTGCCTGGATAACTCCGGGGGCTGCCTATGGCTACACCTTC. Based on the CDR3 plus reference TRBV30 and TRBJ1-2, the full variable domain is SQTIHQWPATLVQPVGSPLSLECTVEGTSNPNLYWYRQAAGRGLQLLFYSVGIGQISSEVPQNLSASRPQDRQFILSSKKLLLSDSGFYLCAWITPGAAYGYTFGSGTRLTVV.